These T cell receptor beta chains were read from a single sample in a study of primary melanoma T cells and metastatic recurrence. Sequencing used immunoSEQ multiplex PCR; TCRdb keeps in-frame clones, though not all of them. The sample holds roughly 1,500 clones; 80% to 90% are singletons and the top ten take 3.5% to 4%. Material for sequencing was melanoma tumor tissue. These receptors originate from a human donor with melanoma. Each CDR3 is given with its conserved first and last residue. D genes are given only for firm matches. Part of the rows lack a size; the others show once, few, many or a class for expanded clones.

d_call: .
v_call: TRBV6-8
j_call: TRBJ1-2
clone_size: .
cdr3_aa: CASRTRGNYGYTF
cdr3_nt: TGTGCCAGCAGAACCAGGGGTAACTATGGCTACACCTTC

d_call: .
v_call: TRBV1
j_call: TRBJ1-1
clone_size: .
cdr3_aa: CASSQKTGGTEAFF
cdr3_nt: TGCGCCAGCAGCCAGAAAACAGGGGGCACTGAAGCTTTCTTT

d_call: TRBD2
v_call: TRBV6-7
j_call: TRBJ2-3
clone_size: .
cdr3_aa: CASSYSIIAGGRGSTDTQYF
cdr3_nt: TGTGCCAGCAGTTACTCGATAATAGCGGGAGGGCGGGGTAGCACAGATACGCAGTATTTT

d_call: .
v_call: TRBV29-1
j_call: TRBJ1-3
clone_size: .
cdr3_aa: CSVATGSSGNTIYF
cdr3_nt: TGCAGCGTGGCTACAGGGAGCTCTGGAAACACCATATATTTT

d_call: TRBD2
v_call: TRBV23-1
j_call: TRBJ2-3
clone_size: .
cdr3_aa: CASSRGSGSISDTQYF
cdr3_nt: TGCGCCAGCAGCCGTGGTAGCGGGAGTATCTCAGATACGCAGTATTTT

d_call: TRBD2
v_call: TRBV6-8
j_call: TRBJ2-1
clone_size: once
cdr3_aa: CASSYVVAGDEQFF
cdr3_nt: TGTGCCAGCAGTTACGTAGTAGCGGGAGATGAGCAGTTCTTC

d_call: .
v_call: TRBV6-8
j_call: TRBJ1-1
clone_size: .
cdr3_aa: CASRDGLPNTEAFF
cdr3_nt: TGTGCCAGCAGGGATGGACTGCCGAACACTGAAGCTTTCTTT

d_call: TRBD2
v_call: TRBV19
j_call: TRBJ2-5
clone_size: .
cdr3_aa: CASSPLAGVGETQYF
cdr3_nt: TGTGCCAGTAGCCCACTAGCGGGAGTAGGGGAGACCCAGTACTTC

d_call: .
v_call: TRBV9
j_call: TRBJ1-2
clone_size: .
cdr3_aa: CASSPQGDGYGYTF
cdr3_nt: TGTGCCAGCAGCCCCCAGGGAGATGGCTATGGCTACACCTTC

d_call: .
v_call: TRBV7-2
j_call: TRBJ2-3
clone_size: .
cdr3_aa: CASAPPGVDTQYF
cdr3_nt: TGTGCCAGTGCTCCACCGGGGGTAGATACGCAGTATTTT

d_call: .
v_call: TRBV10-2
j_call: TRBJ1-1
clone_size: .
cdr3_aa: CASSERTEVGAFF
cdr3_nt: TGCGCCAGCAGTGAACGGACGGAGGTGGGAGCTTTCTTT

d_call: .
v_call: TRBV7-6
j_call: TRBJ2-1
clone_size: .
cdr3_aa: CASSLIPLGGRHEQFF
cdr3_nt: TGTGCCAGCAGCTTAATTCCCCTTGGGGGACGCCATGAGCAGTTCTTC

d_call: .
v_call: TRBV6-8
j_call: TRBJ2-5
clone_size: once
cdr3_aa: CAISATGQKETQYF
cdr3_nt: TGTGCCATCAGTGCGACAGGCCAAAAAGAGACCCAGTACTTC

d_call: .
v_call: TRBV19
j_call: TRBJ1-3
clone_size: .
cdr3_aa: CASSQGSRGNTIYF
cdr3_nt: TGTGCCAGTTCCCAGGGAAGTCGTGGAAACACCATATATTTT

d_call: TRBD2
v_call: TRBV30
j_call: TRBJ2-2
clone_size: .
cdr3_aa: CLAGGVNTGELFF
cdr3_nt: TGTCTAGCGGGAGGAGTAAACACCGGGGAGCTGTTTTTT

d_call: .
v_call: TRBV7-6
j_call: TRBJ1-2
clone_size: .
cdr3_aa: CASSLDWGRSNYGYTF
cdr3_nt: TGTGCCAGCAGCTTAGATTGGGGGCGCAGCAACTATGGCTACACCTTC

d_call: TRBD1
v_call: TRBV11-3
j_call: TRBJ2-1
clone_size: .
cdr3_aa: CASSSGTGGIHEQFF
cdr3_nt: TGTGCCAGCAGCTCAGGGACAGGGGGTATTCATGAGCAGTTCTTC

d_call: TRBD2
v_call: TRBV19
j_call: TRBJ2-1
clone_size: .
cdr3_aa: CASSSSGRGNEQFF
cdr3_nt: TGTGCCAGTAGTAGTAGCGGGAGGGGTAATGAGCAGTTCTTC

d_call: .
v_call: TRBV5-1
j_call: TRBJ1-2
clone_size: .
cdr3_aa: CASSLGTHSTGYTF
cdr3_nt: TGCGCCAGCAGCTTGGGCACCCACTCCACGGGCTACACCTTC

d_call: TRBD1
v_call: TRBV7-4
j_call: TRBJ1-1
clone_size: .
cdr3_aa: CASSSIQGLGTEAFF
cdr3_nt: TGTGCCAGCAGCTCGATACAGGGGTTGGGTACTGAAGCTTTCTTT

d_call: .
v_call: TRBV11-3
j_call: TRBJ2-2
clone_size: .
cdr3_aa: CASSERGADVLGELFF
cdr3_nt: TGTGCCAGCAGCGAACGAGGGGCCGATGTGTTGGGGGAGCTGTTTTTT